The 14 T cell receptor beta chains below were found in one sample sequenced in a study of blood T cell repertoires in COVID-19. The method was immunoSEQ multiplex PCR; TCRdb's version includes in-frame clones alone and lacks a portion of them. Here the sample spans some 170,000 clones, about 81% being singletons. The sample comprised peripheral blood. The receptors derive from a human donor in a cohort sampled during active COVID-19.

The chain couples TRBV6-6 to TRBJ2-7, with D unresolved. The CDR3 contains 13 residues. The V end lost 0 bases, the J end lost 5 bases, and 8 bases lay between the germline ends. The V gene's germline CDR1 is MNHNY and CDR2 SVGAGI (reference sequence). CDR3 sequence reads: CASSYSFANEQYF. CDR3 nucleotide sequence: TGTGCCAGCAGTTACTCGTTTGCGAACGAGCAGTACTTC.

The genes are TRBV19 and TRBJ2-4; D is undetermined. This CDR3 has 11 residues. Germline V gene lookup returns CDR1 LNHDA and CDR2 SQIVND (reference sequence). Trimming pared 1 base from V and 8 bases from J, leaving 3 bases between. The CDR3 DNA reads as TGTGCCAGTAGTATAGTCGACATTCAGTACTTC. It is translated as CASSIVDIQYF.

The chain combines TRBV5-3 with TRBJ2-7; 7 nucleotides line up with TRBD1. TRBV5-3 is an ORF, and what it does is uncertain. The CDR3 is 17 amino acids. J was trimmed by 4 bases and V by 4 bases; bases with no gene match: 17. CDR3 in amino acids: CARSLDRAKATPYEQYF. The DNA for the CDR3 is TGTGCCAGAAGCCTCGACAGGGCGAAAGCGACTCCTTACGAGCAGTACTTC.

This clone appeared once. This sequence joins TRBV30 and TRBJ2-1; 13 bases are shared with TRBD2. Germline loops: CDR1 GTSNPN, CDR2 SVGIG (reference sequence). The CDR3 runs 18 residues. Trimming took 0 bases from V and 4 from J; bases not matched to a gene: 9. CDR3 DNA: TGTGCCTGGAGTGTCCCTCTGACTAGCGGGAGGATATACAATGAGCAGTTCTTC. This sequence encodes CAWSVPLTSGRIYNEQFF.

V gene TRBV2 combines with J gene TRBJ2-1; TRBD2 agrees at 11 bases. CDR3 size: 15 residues. V shed 7 bases, J shed 0 bases, and the junction held 2 bases outside the gene matches. CDR1 and CDR2 (germline): SNHLY, FYNNEI. The CDR3 DNA sequence: TGTGCCAGCACCGGGACTAGCGGCTCCTACAATGAGCAGTTCTTC. Residues: CASTGTSGSYNEQFF.

The rearrangement links TRBV6-6 to TRBJ1-1; possibly TRBD1 for D (5 bases). The CDR3 is 14 residues long. Germline-derived CDR1 and CDR2 are MNHNY and SVGAGI (reference sequence). V shed 7 bases and J shed 2 bases, with 14 bases lying between them. CDR3 nucleotide sequence: TGTGCCAGCACCCCCGTGGGGGGAAACACTGAAGCTTTCTTT. Its translation: CASTPVGGNTEAFF.

With respect to this clone: One end of the junction does not line up with germline, which may come from a read error. The rearrangement links TRBV7-7 to TRBJ2-5, with 8 bases fitting TRBD1. This CDR3 spans 15 amino acids. Germline CDR1 and CDR2: SSHAT and FNYEAQ (reference sequence). As DNA, the CDR3 is TGTGCTAGCAGCGCTGACAGGGGCGGGCAAGAGACCCAGTACTTC. Translating it yields CASSADRGGQETQYF.

The chain joins TRBV9 to TRBJ2-3, with TRBD2 matching 9 bases. After removal of 2 bases from V and 2 bases from J, the junction contained 9 bases not matched to a gene. Per germline, CDR1 SGDLS and CDR2 YYNGEE. This CDR3 has 17 amino acids. The CDR3 coding sequence is TGTGCCAGCAGCGTCTCCAACGGCGGGAGGGACACAGATACGCAGTATTTT. Its protein product is CASSVSNGGRDTDTQYF.

About this clone: Other nucleotide sequences in the sample specify the same CDR3. The V call is TRBV19, the J call TRBJ2-5; possibly TRBD2 for D (5 bases). CDR3 length: 14 residues. Trimming took off 1 base at V and 2 bases at J, with 8 bases between the two ends. The germline gives CDR1 LNHDA, CDR2 SQIVND (reference sequence). The DNA of the CDR3 is TGTGCCAGTAGTATAGGGCGAGGGCAAGAGACCCAGTACTTC. Its translation: CASSIGRGQETQYF. The full variable domain, in which reference TRBV19 and TRBJ2-5 provide the parts outside the CDR3, is DGGITQSPKYLFRKEGQNVTLSCEQNLNHDAMYWYRQDPGQGLRLIYYSQIVNDFQKGDIAEGYSVSREKKESFPLTVTSAQKNPTAFYLCASSIGRGQETQYFGPGTRLLVL.

The CDR3, as DNA: TGCGCCAGCAGCCAAGATGCGAAAAGTCCTATCGATGGCTACACCTTC. Amino acids: CASSQDAKSPIDGYTF. The gene calls are TRBV4-1 and TRBJ1-2; D not certain. This CDR3 comprises 16 residues. The V gene's germline CDR1 is MGHRA and CDR2 YSYEKL. Between the trimmed V and J ends, which lost 0 bases and 6 bases, there was a span of 17 bases.

The chain links TRBV28 to TRBJ2-3; TRBD2 aligns across 9 bases. The CDR3 sequence is 14 residues long. The germline gives CDR1 MDHEN, CDR2 SYDVKM. Germline trimming cut 4 bases from V and 6 bases from J; bases unmatched to any gene: 5. In nucleotides, the CDR3 is TGTGCCAGCAGTTCTAGCGGGACGGTGGATACGCAGTATTTT. This encodes CASSSSGTVDTQYF.

The chain employs TRBV18 and TRBJ2-5, with D maybe TRBD1 (6 bases). Trimming took off 3 bases at V and 2 bases at J, with 7 bases between the two ends. Germline CDR1 reads KGHSH; CDR2 reads LQKENI. CDR3 length: 13 residues. CDR3 sequence: CASSPDRQETQYF. The CDR3 nucleotides read TGTGCCAGCTCACCGGACAGACAAGAGACCCAGTACTTC.

This clone was seen more than once but under ten times. The genes are TRBV9 and TRBJ2-1, with D possibly being TRBD2 (5 bases). Trimming cost V 4 bases and J 2 bases, with 13 bases left between them. The germline gives CDR1 SGDLS, CDR2 YYNGEE. The CDR3 runs to 15 residues. This CDR3 reads CASSPPVGAYNEQFF. The CDR3 DNA follows: TGTGCCAGCAGCCCACCGGTCGGGGCCTACAATGAGCAGTTCTTC.

The chain uses TRBV2 and TRBJ2-5; 9 nucleotides align to TRBD2. The CDR3 has 17 amino acids. CDR1 is SNHLY, CDR2 FYNNEI, per germline. J was trimmed by 5 bases and V by 6 bases; bases with no gene match: 16. The CDR3 coding sequence is TGTGCCAGCAGGGATGTAGCGGGGGCCAATATACGGGAGACCCAGTACTTC. Translated, it gives CASRDVAGANIRETQYF.